The rows below give T cell receptor beta chains drawn from one sample of a study of CD8 T cells in ankylosing spondylitis. TCRdb processed the 5' RACE reads anew with MiXCR; each CDR3 protein has one entry. The sample yields fewer than 550,000 distinct CDR3 sequences, approximately 5% seen once. The specimen sequenced was blood, either unsorted or a sorted T cell fraction (not recorded which). These receptors originate from a male donor with ankylosing spondylitis. CDR3s include the opening cysteine and the closing phenylalanine or tryptophan. A D gene is named only where the DNA matches it firmly. Size tells how often a clone was seen (once, few, many) or the class of an expanded clone, and some rows leave it out.

clone_size,j_call,v_call,d_call,cdr3_nt,cdr3_aa
.,TRBJ2-5,TRBV5-4,TRBD2,TGTGCCAGCAGCTTGCCACTAGCGGAAGAGACCCAGTACTTC,CASSLPLAEETQYF
.,TRBJ1-1,TRBV28,.,TGTGCCAGCAAGGGGGGGCGACGAACTGAAGCTTTCTTT,CASKGGRRTEAFF
many,TRBJ1-2,TRBV5-1,.,TGCGCCAGCAGCTCTATAGCCGGGACTCACAACTATGGCTACACCTTC,CASSSIAGTHNYGYTF
.,TRBJ2-7,TRBV5-5,.,TGTGCCAGCAGTCGCGACGCCCGGCAGGGTGAGGGAAGTGGGCAGTACTTC,CASSRDARQGEGSGQYF
many,TRBJ2-1,TRBV7-9,.,TGTGCCAGCAGCTTAGAAGGCCCCCTCAACAATGAGCAGTTCTTC,CASSLEGPLNNEQFF
many,TRBJ2-6,TRBV5-1,TRBD2,TGCGCCAGCAGCTATAGTTGGCTAGCGGGAGTTGGGGCCAACGTCCTGACTTTC,CASSYSWLAGVGANVLTF
.,TRBJ2-1,TRBV3-1,.,TGTGCCAGCAGCCACCCCTGGAAAGCATATGAGCAGTTCTTC,CASSHPWKAYEQFF
many,TRBJ1-2,TRBV18,.,TGTGCCAGCTCACCCCCTACAGATCTCCGGGGCTACACCTTC,CASSPPTDLRGYTF
once,TRBJ1-6,TRBV11-3,.,TGTGCCAGCAGCCGAGGGGCGGACGCACCCCTCCACTTT,CASSRGADAPLHF
many,TRBJ1-4,TRBV7-9,TRBD1,TGTGCCAGCAGCGGTCCGGGACAGCCGAATGAAAAACTGTTTTTT,CASSGPGQPNEKLFF
many,TRBJ2-1,TRBV29-1,TRBD1,TGCAGCGTTGGACAGGGCGATGAGCAGTTCTTC,CSVGQGDEQFF
.,TRBJ2-2,TRBV30,TRBD1,TGTGCCTCCAGGGGGTTTGGGTACACCGGGGAGCTGTTTTTT,CASRGFGYTGELFF
many,TRBJ1-5,TRBV30,.,TGTGCCTGGAGCCTACAGGGAGATCAGCCCCAGCATTTT,CAWSLQGDQPQHF
many,TRBJ1-1,TRBV7-2,.,TGTGCCAGCAGCTCCCGCCCGAGGACTGAAGCTTTCTTT,CASSSRPRTEAFF
many,TRBJ2-3,TRBV29-1,TRBD2,TGCAGCGTATCCAGCGGGGGGGGGACAGATACGCAGTATTTT,CSVSSGGGTDTQYF
.,TRBJ2-7,TRBV7-8,TRBD2,TGTGCCAGCAGCTCAGGCGGGGCGGGAGCGGGATACGAGCAGTACTTC,CASSSGGAGAGYEQYF
many,TRBJ1-6,TRBV7-3,.,TGTGCCAGCAGCTTAGATCCCGTCTATAATTCACCCCTCCACTTT,CASSLDPVYNSPLHF
many,TRBJ2-7,TRBV4-3,.,TGCGCCAGCAGCCTGGGGGCGAGGGGGGGAAGCTCCTACGAGCAGTACTTC,CASSLGARGGSSYEQYF
many,TRBJ2-5,TRBV20-1,.,TGCAGTGCTTCCGACTTCCAAGAGACCCAGTACTTC,CSASDFQETQYF
many,TRBJ2-5,TRBV20-1,TRBD2,TGCAGTGCTGAAATTCGGGCGGGAGGGCGAGAGACCCAGTACTTC,CSAEIRAGGRETQYF
many,TRBJ1-1,TRBV13,.,TGTGCCAGCAGCTTAGTGGGGGCTAGGAACACTGAAGCTTTCTTT,CASSLVGARNTEAFF
many,TRBJ1-5,TRBV6-1,.,TGTGCCAGCGAGGACCCTATCAATCAGCCCCAGCATTTT,CASEDPINQPQHF
many,TRBJ1-2,TRBV29-1,TRBD1,TGCAGCGCCCCGACAGGGGCGAGAGATGGCTACACCTTC,CSAPTGARDGYTF
many,TRBJ2-7,TRBV21-1,.,TGTGCCAGCGACGGGACAGGGGGCCTCTACGAGCAGTACTTC,CASDGTGGLYEQYF
many,TRBJ2-1,TRBV5-1,.,TGCGCCAGCAGCTTCAACAGGTACAATGAGCAGTTCTTC,CASSFNRYNEQFF
.,TRBJ2-5,TRBV29-1,TRBD1,TGCAGCCTTATGACAGGGCGAAGGGAGACCCAGTACTTC,CSLMTGRRETQYF
few,TRBJ1-1,TRBV5-1,.,TGCGCCAGCAGCCCCTCACGAAATTATAACACTGAAGCTTTCTTT,CASSPSRNYNTEAFF
many,TRBJ1-5,TRBV20-1,.,TGCAGTGCTACCTCAGGGAGTAGGAATCAGCCCCAGCATTTT,CSATSGSRNQPQHF
few,TRBJ2-7,TRBV7-9,TRBD1,TGTGCCAGCAGCGCCCAGGGGGCCTACGAGCAGTACTTC,CASSAQGAYEQYF
many,TRBJ2-1,TRBV5-5,.,TGTGCCAGCAGTTGGGGGTATGGACCTTACAATGAGCAGTTCTTC,CASSWGYGPYNEQFF